Shown below are 30 T cell receptor beta chains from a single sample sequenced in a study of shared clonotypes between healthy human individuals (dated by TCRdb to 2020 to 2021). The method was the immunoSEQ multiplex PCR assay. Held by TCRdb, this immuneACCESS table contains in-frame sequences only and omits some clones. Under half of the omission traces to an unresolved V gene where checked; the cause of the rest is unknown. A total of some 490,000 clones appear in this sample, about 78% of them only once. More than 10% of the sample goes to the ten largest clones. Sequencing was performed on PBMCs. These receptors were obtained from a woman aged 40 to 49 in good health. Some clones in this sample may be carry-over from other donors' samples.

The chain is built from TRBV18 and TRBJ1-3; D is unclear. The CDR3 extends over 13 amino acids. Trimming stripped 3 bases from V and 0 bases from J, with 3 bases between. Germline-derived CDR1 and CDR2 are KGHSH and LQKENI. The chain's CDR3 is CASSPDSGNTIYF. The CDR3 coding sequence is TGTGCCAGCTCACCGGACTCTGGAAACACCATATATTTT.

This chain connects TRBV30 to TRBJ1-5, with 8 positions matching TRBD1. Trimming took 2 bases from V and 0 from J; bases not matched to a gene: 6. Germline loops: CDR1 GTSNPN, CDR2 SVGIG (reference sequence). This CDR3 is built from 16 residues. Here the CDR3 reads CAWSPRTGISNQPQHF. CDR3 bases: TGTGCCTGGAGTCCTCGGACAGGGATTAGCAATCAGCCCCAGCATTTT.

Details on this clone: A far larger clone lies a single base away; this is likely a read error. Different DNA sequences within this sample yield the same CDR3. The chain couples TRBV30 to TRBJ2-5; D is perhaps TRBD1 or TRBD2 (5 bases each). Germline V gives CDR1 GTSNPN, CDR2 SVGIG (reference sequence). This CDR3 contains 13 residues. V was pared by 7 bases and J by 14 bases, with 26 bases between. CDR3: CASPGPSIYEQYF. In DNA, the CDR3 is TGTGCCTCGCCGGGACCGTCCATCTACGAGCAATACTTC.

The chain recombines TRBV6-6 with TRBJ1-4, with TRBD1 matching 9 bases. The CDR3 length is 15 residues. Losses at the gene ends were 4 bases for V and 6 bases for J; bases not matched to a gene: 6. Germline values: CDR1 MNHNY, CDR2 SVGAGI (reference sequence). Written as DNA, the CDR3 is TGTGCCAGCAGTTCCCCGGGACAGGGAGATGAAAAACTGTTTTTT. Encoded protein: CASSSPGQGDEKLFF.

Concerning this clone: Additional DNA sequences in this sample encode the identical CDR3. The chain has TRBV4-1 and TRBJ2-2; 8 nucleotides agree with TRBD1. V shed 5 bases and J 6 bases; nucleotides not matched to a gene: 5. Germline V lookup: CDR1 MGHRA, CDR2 YSYEKL. The CDR3 totals 14 residues. CDR3 in amino acids: CASSSGTGAGELFF. The CDR3 DNA reads TGCGCCAGCAGCTCCGGGACAGGCGCCGGGGAGCTGTTTTTT.

This clone showed up just once. J is TRBJ2-1 and V is TRBV6-6; 11 nucleotides agree with TRBD1. CDR1 MNHNY and CDR2 SVGAGI come from the germline V gene (reference sequence). There are 15 residues in the CDR3. V trimming: 6 bases; J trimming: 7 bases; junction bases outside the gene matches: 8. The CDR3 here is CASRDGQGARNEQFF. The CDR3 DNA sequence: TGTGCCAGCAGGGACGGACAGGGGGCGAGGAATGAGCAGTTCTTC.

This clone appeared a few times. The CDR3 sequence is CASSLDQGGQPQHF. CDR3 DNA: TGTGCCAGCAGCTTGGACCAGGGCGGACAGCCCCAGCATTTT. The chain recombines TRBV5-5 with TRBJ1-5, with D perhaps TRBD1 (5 bases). This CDR3 spans 14 amino acids. V dropped 0 bases and J dropped 7 bases, with 11 bases sitting between them. Germline loops: CDR1 SGHKS, CDR2 YYEKEE (reference sequence). Filled out from reference TRBV5-5 and TRBJ1-5, the complete variable domain reads DAGVTQSPTHLIKTRGQQVTLRCSPISGHKSVSWYQQVLGQGPQFIFQYYEKEERGRGNFPDRFSARQFPNYSSELNVNALLLGDSALYLCASSLDQGGQPQHFGDGTRLSIL.

The chain joins TRBV18 to TRBJ1-1; maybe TRBD1 (6 bases). Trimming took off 0 bases at V and 4 bases at J, with 12 bases between the two ends. Per germline, CDR1 KGHSH and CDR2 LQKENI. The CDR3 is 15 residues long. The CDR3 nucleotides read TGTGCCAGCTCACCACCGGCGGGGGCGGCCACTGAAGCTTTCTTT. Translation: CASSPPAGAATEAFF.

The chain recombines TRBV2 with TRBJ2-7, with 11 bases that match TRBD2. V shed 7 bases, J shed 0 bases, and the junction held 5 bases outside the gene matches. This CDR3 contains 15 residues. The germline gives CDR1 SNHLY, CDR2 FYNNEI. CDR3: CASKTSGTSSYEQYF. Written as DNA, the CDR3 is TGTGCCAGCAAGACTAGCGGGACGAGCTCCTACGAGCAGTACTTC.

This rearrangement joins TRBV7-2 to TRBJ2-2; 10 bases are a match to TRBD1. Germline lookup yields CDR1 SGHTA and CDR2 FQGNSA. J was trimmed by 7 bases and V by 0 bases; bases with no gene match: 5. This CDR3 has 16 amino acids. This chain's CDR3 is CASSLATGGNGGELFF. The CDR3 DNA reads as TGTGCCAGCAGCTTAGCGACAGGGGGCAATGGCGGGGAGCTGTTTTTT.

The V and J genes are TRBV4-2 and TRBJ2-7, with D tentatively TRBD2 (6 bases). The V end lost 1 base, the J end lost 2 bases, and 12 bases lay between the germline ends. Germline V CDR1 and CDR2: LGHNA, YNFKEQ. The CDR3 is 15 residues long. The CDR3 sequence is CASSQVPREAYEQYF. Written as DNA, the CDR3 is TGTGCCAGCAGCCAAGTTCCCAGGGAGGCCTACGAGCAGTACTTC.

The chain joins TRBV5-4 to TRBJ2-1; 7 bases are a match to TRBD1. The trim removed 1 base at V and 7 bases at J, leaving 5 bases unmatched. The CDR3 has 14 residues. Germline V gene sequence: CDR1 SGHNT, CDR2 YYREEE (reference sequence). The DNA for the CDR3 is TGTGCCAGCAGCTTGCCCCCGACAGGGAATGAGCAGTTCTTC. It codes for CASSLPPTGNEQFF.

The genes are TRBV30 and TRBJ2-5; 12 bases fit TRBD1. CDR3 length equals 19 residues. J gave up 1 base and V 0 bases, and 12 bases lay outside the gene matches. The germline CDR1 and CDR2 sequences are GTSNPN and SVGIG (reference sequence). Here the CDR3 DNA reads TGTGCCTGGAGTGTACTGAAAAAGGGACAGGGGGCGGGCCAAGAGACCCAGTACTTC. Protein sequence: CAWSVLKKGQGAGQETQYF. Combining the CDR3 with reference TRBV30 and TRBJ2-5 gives the whole variable domain SQTIHQWPATLVQPVGSPLSLECTVEGTSNPNLYWYRQAAGRGLQLLFYSVGIGQISSEVPQNLSASRPQDRQFILSSKKLLLSDSGFYLCAWSVLKKGQGAGQETQYFGPGTRLLVL.

The chain recombines TRBV4-1 with TRBJ1-6; the D gene is possibly TRBD1 (5 bases). The V gene's germline CDR1 is MGHRA and CDR2 YSYEKL. The CDR3 has 17 residues. V was shortened by 0 bases and J by 8 bases, with 17 bases between the two germline ends. Here the CDR3 reads CASSQEVEVRGDSPLHF. The CDR3 region has the DNA TGCGCCAGCAGCCAAGAGGTGGAGGTTCGGGGGGATTCACCCCTCCACTTT.

The chain has TRBV30 and TRBJ2-5, with unresolved D. V was trimmed by 2 bases and J by 2 bases, leaving 15 bases between them. Germline CDR1 and CDR2: GTSNPN and SVGIG (reference sequence). The CDR3 contains 15 residues. The CDR3 sequence is CAWSFVGKFQETQYF. In DNA, the CDR3 is TGTGCCTGGAGTTTTGTGGGAAAGTTTCAAGAGACCCAGTACTTC.

This chain joins TRBV18 and TRBJ2-6; D ambiguous. The CDR3 covers 17 residues. V was clipped by 2 bases and J by 2 bases, with 13 bases between them. Germline CDR1 KGHSH, CDR2 LQKENI. CDR3: CASSPKGGNAGANVLTF. As DNA, the CDR3 is TGTGCCAGCTCACCAAAAGGCGGTAATGCTGGGGCCAACGTCCTGACTTTC.

Many counts were recorded for this clone. The chain recombines TRBV9 with TRBJ1-2; TRBD1 agrees at 8 bases. After removal of 2 bases from V and 4 bases from J, the junction contained 7 bases not matched to a gene. Per the germline V gene, CDR1 is SGDLS and CDR2 is YYNGEE. The length of the CDR3 is 15 residues. Here the CDR3 DNA reads TGTGCCAGCAGCGTCACAGGGGGTTCTCCCTATGGCTACACCTTC. Its translation is CASSVTGGSPYGYTF.

The V gene is TRBV28, the J gene TRBJ2-5; 12 nucleotides line up with TRBD2. Trimming removed 3 bases from V and 0 bases from J; junction bases left unmatched: 2. The CDR3 covers 16 residues. Germline V CDR1 and CDR2: MDHEN, SYDVKM. The CDR3 spells CASSFGTSGYQETQYF. The DNA for the CDR3 is TGTGCCAGCAGTTTTGGGACTAGCGGGTACCAAGAGACCCAGTACTTC.

Only one count was recorded for this clone. A junction boundary mismatches the germline segment, possibly from a read error. V is TRBV7-7 and J is TRBJ2-5; 13 positions agree with TRBD2. Germline CDR1 reads SSHAT; CDR2 reads FNYEAQ (reference sequence). This CDR3 region has 15 residues. CDR3 sequence: CASSRLAGGMETQYF. As DNA, the CDR3 is TGTGCTAGCAGCAGACTAGCGGGAGGTATGGAGACCCAGTACTTC.

The rearrangement uses TRBV10-3 and TRBJ1-4; D is perhaps TRBD1 (6 bases). Trimming stripped 6 bases from V and 3 bases from J, with 11 bases between. This CDR3 comprises 14 residues. CDR1 is ENHRY and CDR2 is SYGVKD in the germline V gene. The CDR3 loop is CAISNRVANEKLFF. In DNA, the CDR3 is TGTGCCATCAGCAACAGGGTAGCTAATGAAAAACTGTTTTTT.

The chain is built from TRBV28 and TRBJ2-3; 7 bases fit TRBD2. The germline V gene encodes CDR1 MDHEN and CDR2 SYDVKM. With V trimmed by 5 bases and J by 1 base, 15 bases remained unmatched. This CDR3 has 18 residues. The CDR3: CASSPQFGRGRGTDTQYF. The CDR3 nucleotides are TGTGCCAGCAGTCCCCAATTTGGGAGGGGCCGGGGCACAGATACGCAGTATTTT. The entire variable domain, with the rest obtained from reference TRBV28 and TRBJ2-3, is as follows: DVKVTQSSRYLVKRTGEKVFLECVQDMDHENMFWYRQDPGLGLRLIYFSYDVKMKEKGDIPEGYSVSREKKERFSLILESASTNQTSMYLCASSPQFGRGRGTDTQYFGPGTRLTVL.

The sample holds many counts of this clone. V and J are TRBV27 and TRBJ1-2; maybe TRBD1 (6 bases). CDR3 length: 14 residues. Trimming stripped 6 bases from V and 0 bases from J, with 11 bases between. Germline CDR1 is MNHEY and CDR2 is SMNVEV (reference sequence). CDR3 in DNA: TGTGCCAGCAGCCCCCGACAGGCTAACTATGGCTACACCTTC. This encodes CASSPRQANYGYTF.

The chain recombines TRBV27 with TRBJ2-1, with a possible D match to TRBD1 (6 bases). V was shortened by 6 bases and J by 1 base, with 16 bases between the two germline ends. CDR1 is MNHEY, CDR2 SMNVEV, per germline (reference sequence). CDR3 length equals 16 residues. This CDR3 reads CASSLRQALSYNEQFF. The CDR3 DNA sequence: TGTGCCAGCAGCCTGCGACAGGCTTTGTCCTACAATGAGCAGTTCTTC.

This chain's CDR3 is CASSSQGGSDTQYF. Written as DNA, the CDR3 is TGCGCCAGCAGCTCCCAGGGGGGGTCGGATACGCAGTATTTT. V gene TRBV5-1 combines with J gene TRBJ2-3; the D call may be TRBD1 or TRBD2 (7 bases each). The germline CDR1 and CDR2 sequences are SGHRS and YFSETQ. CDR3 length: 14 amino acids. V was shortened by 3 bases and J by 6 bases, with 14 bases between the two germline ends.

The CDR3 loop is CASSRTSGETQYF. In DNA form, the CDR3 reads TGTGCCAGCAGCCGGACTAGCGGGGAGACCCAGTACTTC. This sequence joins TRBV14 and TRBJ2-5; 11 bases map to TRBD2. Germline lookup yields CDR1 SGHDN and CDR2 FVKESK. The V segment lost 4 bases and the J segment 5 bases; nucleotides outside the gene matches: 0. The CDR3 length is 13 residues.

The gene calls are TRBV7-9 and TRBJ2-1, with TRBD2 identical over 7 bases. CDR3 size: 16 residues. CDR1 and CDR2 from the germline V gene are SEHNR and FQNEAQ (reference sequence). After removal of 5 bases from V and 9 bases from J, the junction contained 16 bases not matched to a gene. The CDR3 nucleotides read TGTGCCAGCAGCGTCGCCTTAGCGGGTGAGGACGTTGAGCAGTTCTTC. Protein product: CASSVALAGEDVEQFF.

This sequence joins TRBV6-1 and TRBJ1-2; TRBD1 is a possible D gene (5 bases). Trimming took off 7 bases at V and 2 bases at J, with 8 bases between the two ends. The CDR3 extends over 12 amino acids. Germline CDR1 is MNHNS and CDR2 is SASEGT. CDR3 in amino acids: CASTWGNYGYTF. The DNA for the CDR3 is TGTGCCAGCACTTGGGGGAACTATGGCTACACCTTC.

This chain uses TRBV7-2 with TRBJ2-3, with 7 bases identical to TRBD2. Germline values: CDR1 SGHTA, CDR2 FQGNSA. Trimming took 5 bases from V and 5 from J; bases not matched to a gene: 10. The CDR3 consists of 15 residues. The DNA for the CDR3 is TGTGCCAGCAGCCCCCAAAGCGGGAAGTTAGATACGCAGTATTTT. Translated: CASSPQSGKLDTQYF.

The gene calls are TRBV18 and TRBJ2-7; perhaps TRBD1 as D (5 bases). The length of the CDR3 is 17 residues. Germline V lookup: CDR1 KGHSH, CDR2 LQKENI. Trimming pared 3 bases from V and 1 base from J, leaving 19 bases between. CDR3 DNA sequence: TGTGCCAGCTCACCTTCTACGCCAGGGTCCTTTTCCTACGAGCAGTACTTC. Translated, it gives CASSPSTPGSFSYEQYF.

Regarding this clone: Other DNA sequences in this sample translate to the same CDR3. This rearrangement joins TRBV2 to TRBJ1-2; 9 nucleotides match TRBD1. There are 14 residues in the CDR3. The germline V gene has CDR1 SNHLY and CDR2 FYNNEI. Unmatched junction bases numbered 4, after V lost 5 bases and J lost 3 bases. CDR3 residues: CASSNTGGDYGYTF. The CDR3 region has the DNA TGTGCCAGCAGTAATACAGGGGGCGACTATGGCTACACCTTC.